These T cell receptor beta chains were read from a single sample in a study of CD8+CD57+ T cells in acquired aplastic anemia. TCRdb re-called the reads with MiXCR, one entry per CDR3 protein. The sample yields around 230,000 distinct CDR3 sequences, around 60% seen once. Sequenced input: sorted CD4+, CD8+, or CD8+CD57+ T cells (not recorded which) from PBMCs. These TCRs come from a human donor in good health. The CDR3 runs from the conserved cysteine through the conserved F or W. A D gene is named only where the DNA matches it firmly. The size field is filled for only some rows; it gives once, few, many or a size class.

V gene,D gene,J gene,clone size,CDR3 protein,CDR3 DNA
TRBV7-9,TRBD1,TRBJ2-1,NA,CASSFDRGVYNEQFF,TGTGCCAGCAGCTTCGACAGGGGGGTTTACAATGAGCAGTTCTTC
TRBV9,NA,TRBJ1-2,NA,CASSQVGQTNYGYTF,TGTGCCAGCAGCCAAGTTGGCCAGACTAACTATGGCTACACCTTC
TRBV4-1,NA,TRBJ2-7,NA,CASSQVEEAYEQYF,TGCGCCAGCAGCCAAGTCGAGGAAGCATACGAGCAGTACTTC
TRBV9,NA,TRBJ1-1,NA,CASRLGGLYLNTEAFF,TGTGCCAGCAGGCTAGGGGGGCTTTATCTTAACACTGAAGCTTTCTTT
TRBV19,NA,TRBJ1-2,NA,CASTDPGYGYTF,TGTGCCAGTACGGACCCGGGATATGGCTACACCTTC
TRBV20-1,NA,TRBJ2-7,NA,CSAEGGGASSFSSYEQYF,TGCAGTGCTGAGGGGGGAGGAGCGTCTTCATTCAGCTCCTACGAGCAGTACTTC
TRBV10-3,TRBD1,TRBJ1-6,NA,CAISESLGQRTEKRYNSPLHF,TGTGCCATCAGTGAGTCTCTGGGACAGCGTACTGAAAAACGCTATAATTCACCCCTCCACTTT
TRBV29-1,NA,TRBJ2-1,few,CSTKQGSNEQFF,TGCAGCACCAAACAGGGCAGCAATGAGCAGTTCTTC
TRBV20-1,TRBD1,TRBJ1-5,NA,CSASDRDQPQHF,TGCAGTGCTAGCGACAGGGATCAGCCCCAGCATTTT
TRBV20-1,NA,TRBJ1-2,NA,CSARNRVGYGYTF,TGCAGTGCTCGTAATAGGGTAGGGTATGGCTACACCTTC